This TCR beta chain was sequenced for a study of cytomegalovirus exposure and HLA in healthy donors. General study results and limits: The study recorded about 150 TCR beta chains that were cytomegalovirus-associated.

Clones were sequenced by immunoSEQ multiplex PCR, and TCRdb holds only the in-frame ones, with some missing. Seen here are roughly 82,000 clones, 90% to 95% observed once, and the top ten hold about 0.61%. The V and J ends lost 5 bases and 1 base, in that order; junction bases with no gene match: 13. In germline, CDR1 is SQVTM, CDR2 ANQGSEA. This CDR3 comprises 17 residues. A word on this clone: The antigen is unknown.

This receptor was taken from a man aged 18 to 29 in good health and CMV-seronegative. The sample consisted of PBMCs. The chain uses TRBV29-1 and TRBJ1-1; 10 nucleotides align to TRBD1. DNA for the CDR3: TGCAGCGTTAATTCCCGCCGGGACAGGGGCCCGAACACTGAAGCTTTCTTT. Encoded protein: CSVNSRRDRGPNTEAFF.